The 25 T cell receptor beta chains given below trace back to one sample, sequenced in a study of cytomegalovirus exposure and HLA in healthy donors. The PCR made use of 60 Vbeta and 13 Jbeta primers. Profiled with immunoSEQ multiplex PCR; TCRdb holds only in-frame clones, not every one. Counted here are roughly 180,000 clones, approximately 80% occurring once; the ten biggest clones make up roughly 1.4%. Sequenced sample: PBMCs. The receptors were sampled from a girl aged 10 to 17 in good health and CMV-seropositive.

In this sample, this clone turned up once. The chain carries TRBV5-4 and TRBJ2-7; 8 bases agree with TRBD1. CDR3 length: 15 residues. The germline CDR1 and CDR2 sequences are SGHNT and YYREEE (reference sequence). The J segment lost 3 bases and the V segment lost 4 bases, leaving 9 bases of the junction unmatched. CDR3 nucleotide sequence: TGTGCCAGCAGCGCCCGGACAGGGACCGGCTACGAGCAGTACTTC. Its translation: CASSARTGTGYEQYF. Variable domain in full (rest from reference TRBV5-4 and TRBJ2-7): ETGVTQSPTHLIKTRGQQVTLRCSSQSGHNTVSWYQQALGQGPQFIFQYYREEENGRGNFPPRFSGLQFPNYSSELNVNALELDDSALYLCASSARTGTGYEQYFGPGTRLTVT.

This clone has just one count. The chain couples TRBV5-1 to TRBJ1-2; possibly TRBD1 for D (6 bases). V lost 1 base, J lost 2 bases, and 18 bases lay in between. Germline CDR1 and CDR2: SGHRS and YFSETQ. The CDR3 runs to 17 residues. CDR3 sequence reads: CASSLRPGERSNYGYTF. In DNA, the CDR3 is TGCGCCAGCAGCTTGAGGCCAGGGGAGCGGTCCAACTATGGCTACACCTTC.

V and J are TRBV19 and TRBJ2-3; 12 positions agree with TRBD2. CDR1 is LNHDA, CDR2 SQIVND, per germline (reference sequence). The V gene end was trimmed by 4 bases and the J gene end by 5 bases; junction bases not matched to a gene: 7. The CDR3 totals 16 residues. CDR3 nucleotide sequence: TGTGCCAGTAGTACTATGGGACTAGCGGGCCAAGATACGCAGTATTTT. Its translation: CASSTMGLAGQDTQYF.

The V gene is TRBV19, the J gene TRBJ1-2; a weak D match, TRBD1 (5 bases). The CDR3 length is 12 residues. V gave up 7 bases and J gave up 8 bases, with 14 bases separating them. Germline assignment: CDR1 LNHDA and CDR2 SQIVND (reference sequence). CDR3 sequence (DNA): TGTGCCAGTACCCCCGTAAGGGGAGGCTACACCTTC. It translates to CASTPVRGGYTF.

DNA for the CDR3: TGCGCCAGCAGTGGTATTGACAGGGGCGGCTACAATGAGCAGTTCTTC. Its translation: CASSGIDRGGYNEQFF. The chain couples TRBV10-1 to TRBJ2-1; 8 nucleotides match TRBD1. J lost 3 bases, V lost 4 bases, and 8 bases had no gene match. Germline V gene lookup returns CDR1 WNHNN and CDR2 SYGVQD (reference sequence). This CDR3 spans 16 amino acids.

V and J are TRBV2 and TRBJ2-2; no clear D gene. With 1 base removed from V and 3 bases from J, the gap between germline ends came to 12 bases. The length of the CDR3 is 16 residues. The germline gives CDR1 SNHLY, CDR2 FYNNEI. For the CDR3, the DNA is TGTGCCAGCAGTGAAGTTCCCCCAGGCTACACCGGGGAGCTGTTTTTT. It encodes CASSEVPPGYTGELFF.

On this clone itself: This same CDR3 is encoded by further DNA sequences in the sample. The chain carries TRBV15 and TRBJ2-6; D is unresolved. Trimming removed 3 bases at V and 1 base at J, with 7 bases between. The germline gives CDR1 LNHNV, CDR2 YYDKDF (reference sequence). The CDR3 loop spans 15 amino acids. The CDR3 DNA sequence: TGTGCCACCAGCAGCGGCGGATCTGGGGCCAACGTCCTGACTTTC. Encoded protein: CATSSGGSGANVLTF.

The genes are TRBV6-1 and TRBJ2-3; the D is unclear. This CDR3 has 11 amino acids. V was clipped by 1 base and J by 14 bases, with 10 bases between them. CDR1 and CDR2 (germline): MNHNS, SASEGT. In DNA form, the CDR3 reads TGTGCCAGCAGTGAAGGTCAGGCTGGGTATTTT. Its translation: CASSEGQAGYF.

The rearrangement links TRBV11-2 to TRBJ1-2, with D possibly TRBD1 on 5 matching bases. Germline V gene lookup returns CDR1 SGHAT and CDR2 FQNNGV. The CDR3 loop spans 14 amino acids. Trimming removed 5 bases from V and 2 bases from J, with 12 bases in between. DNA of the CDR3: TGTGCCAGCAGCCCCGGGGGGGGAAACTATGGCTACACCTTC. This sequence encodes CASSPGGGNYGYTF.

This clone was seen a handful of times. The chain combines TRBV6-6 with TRBJ1-5, with a tentative D call TRBD1 (6 bases). From germline, CDR1 is MNHNY and CDR2 SVGAGI (reference sequence). The CDR3 loop spans 16 amino acids. V was shortened by 3 bases and J by 2 bases, with 14 bases between the two germline ends. The CDR3 DNA reads TGTGCCAGCAGTTATCCGCCACAGGGAGGCAATCAGCCCCAGCATTTT. Its protein is CASSYPPQGGNQPQHF.

V is TRBV6-5 and J is TRBJ1-1; tentative D call: TRBD1 (6 bases). Trimming removed 8 bases from V and 5 bases from J, with 21 bases in between. Germline CDR1 and CDR2: MNHEY and SVGAGI. The CDR3 is 15 residues long. The CDR3 DNA reads TGTGCCAGCTATCGAACAGGGCTATTGTGGACTGAAGCTTTCTTT. This gives the protein CASYRTGLLWTEAFF.

V usage is TRBV19 and J usage is TRBJ2-1, with a weak D call TRBD1 (5 bases). The ends were cut back, 3 bases at V and 3 bases at J, with 6 bases in the middle. The germline gives CDR1 LNHDA, CDR2 SQIVND (reference sequence). CDR3 length: 13 amino acids. The CDR3 reads CASSIDSYNEQFF. The DNA of the CDR3 is TGTGCCAGTAGTATTGACAGCTACAATGAGCAGTTCTTC.

This clone was found once. The chain is built from TRBV30 and TRBJ2-2, with 8 bases lining up with TRBD2. Germline V gives CDR1 GTSNPN, CDR2 SVGIG (reference sequence). This CDR3 region has 15 residues. J lost 2 bases, V lost 1 base, and 3 bases had no gene match. The CDR3 DNA reads TGTGCCTGGAGTGGGCTAGCGGGTAACACCGGGGAGCTGTTTTTT. Its protein is CAWSGLAGNTGELFF.

The chain links TRBV7-9 to TRBJ2-5, with 7 bases aligning to TRBD1. Looked up from germline, CDR1 is SEHNR and CDR2 is FQNEAQ (reference sequence). This CDR3 spans 16 amino acids. V shed 1 base and J 2 bases; nucleotides not matched to a gene: 7. CDR3 bases: TGTGCCAGCAGCTTAGGAGGGACAGCCCATCAAGAGACCCAGTACTTC. Translating it yields CASSLGGTAHQETQYF.

The gene calls are TRBV6-5 and TRBJ1-3; D remains unclear. The germline gives CDR1 MNHEY, CDR2 SVGAGI. This CDR3 is 13 amino acids long. V was clipped by 0 bases and J by 3 bases, with 3 bases between them. CDR3 loop: CASSYSSGNTIYF. The CDR3 nucleotides are TGTGCCAGCAGTTACTCGAGTGGAAACACCATATATTTT.

The rearrangement joins TRBV6-6 to TRBJ2-2; TRBD2 matches at 7 bases. Trimming cost V 2 bases and J 5 bases; bases outside gene matches: 8. Germline values: CDR1 MNHNY, CDR2 SVGAGI (reference sequence). The CDR3 runs to 16 residues. As DNA, the CDR3 is TGTGCCAGCAGTTACATCCCTATTAGCGGGACCGGGGAGCTGTTTTTT. This encodes CASSYIPISGTGELFF.

This clone was seen a few times. This chain connects TRBV5-4 to TRBJ2-1, with a tentative D call TRBD1 (5 bases). This CDR3 spans 13 amino acids. Germline lookup yields CDR1 SGHNT and CDR2 YYREEE (reference sequence). V shed 5 bases and J shed 5 bases, with 11 bases lying between them. CDR3 nucleotides: TGTGCCAGCAGAACGGACAACCACAATGAGCAGTTCTTC. It codes for CASRTDNHNEQFF.

The chain carries TRBV6-5 and TRBJ2-5; 9 bases are shared with TRBD1. Germline V gene data show CDR1 as MNHEY and CDR2 as SVGAGI. The CDR3 is 13 amino acids. After removal of 1 base from V and 9 bases from J, the junction contained 3 bases not matched to a gene. CDR3 DNA sequence: TGTGCCAGCAGTTACTTAGGACAGGGGTCCCAGTACTTC. This encodes CASSYLGQGSQYF.

This chain joins TRBV5-6 and TRBJ2-7, with TRBD1 as a possible D gene (6 bases). With 4 bases removed from V and 1 base from J, the gap between germline ends came to 9 bases. Germline-derived CDR1 and CDR2 are SGHDT and YYEEEE. The CDR3 contains 13 residues. The chain's CDR3 is CASSGGHSYEQYF. The DNA for the CDR3 is TGTGCCAGCAGCGGGGGACATTCCTACGAGCAGTACTTC.

The chain couples TRBV7-3 to TRBJ2-2, with 10 positions matching TRBD2. The CDR3 covers 15 residues. Germline V gene data show CDR1 as SGHTA and CDR2 as FQGTGA. V gave up 5 bases and J gave up 8 bases; unmatched junction bases: 8. The CDR3 is CASSKRAGGPGELFF. The CDR3 DNA sequence: TGTGCCAGCAGCAAGCGAGCGGGAGGGCCGGGGGAGCTGTTTTTT.

The chain recombines TRBV19 with TRBJ2-4; D possibly corresponds to TRBD2 (6 bases). CDR3 length: 13 amino acids. V was cut by 4 bases and J by 5 bases, with 9 bases left in between. CDR1 and CDR2 (germline): LNHDA, SQIVND (reference sequence). In nucleotides, the CDR3 is TGTGCCAGTAGTAGACTAGGGGAAAACATTCAGTACTTC. Encoded protein: CASSRLGENIQYF.

This rearrangement joins TRBV11-1 to TRBJ1-1; D remains unclear. This CDR3 spans 15 amino acids. The V end was cut by 3 bases, the J end by 0 bases, with 11 bases between. Germline assignment: CDR1 SGHAT and CDR2 FQDESV (reference sequence). The CDR3 loop reads CASSFNGGMNTEAFF. CDR3 sequence (DNA): TGTGCCAGCAGCTTCAACGGAGGGATGAACACTGAAGCTTTCTTT.

The rearrangement uses TRBV5-6 and TRBJ2-7, with D possibly TRBD2 on 6 matching bases. V was shortened by 0 bases and J by 4 bases, with 11 bases between the two germline ends. CDR1 is SGHDT and CDR2 is YYEEEE in the germline V gene. CDR3 length: 14 amino acids. The CDR3 bases are TGTGCCAGCAGCTTGGGGGGGGTCGGATACGAGCAGTACTTC. This sequence encodes CASSLGGVGYEQYF.

V and J are TRBV4-3 and TRBJ1-2, with TRBD1 matching over 7 bases. CDR1 is LGHNA and CDR2 is YSLEER in the germline V gene. J gave up 8 bases and V 0 bases, and 3 bases lay outside the gene matches. There are 13 residues in the CDR3. The CDR3 sequence is CASSQETGAGYTF. CDR3 coding DNA: TGCGCCAGCAGCCAAGAAACAGGGGCCGGCTACACCTTC.

The chain couples TRBV7-2 to TRBJ1-5; no definite D call. Germline assignment: CDR1 SGHTA and CDR2 FQGNSA. Deletions cut 1 base from V and 7 bases from J, with 11 bases between. This CDR3 has 14 amino acids. Here the CDR3 DNA reads TGTGCCAGCAGCTTAGTGGCTTTCTCCCAGCCCCAGCATTTT. Translated: CASSLVAFSQPQHF. Drawing the rest from reference TRBV7-2 and TRBJ1-5, the complete variable domain is GAGVSQSPSNKVTEKGKDVELRCDPISGHTALYWYRQSLGQGLEFLIYFQGNSAPDKSGLPSDRFSAERTGGSVSTLTIQRTQQEDSAVYLCASSLVAFSQPQHFGDGTRLSIL.